This record covers a single TCR beta chain. The antigen remains undetermined. The data are from a study of OX40 agonist ivuxolimab in advanced cancers. Overall study: The patients' treatment was ivuxolimab, an agonistic anti-OX40 (CD134) antibody.

Study-level findings and limits: Antigen specificity of clonally expanded peripheral T cells was not established. On average, a greater number of expanded clones characterised CD8+ T cells relative to CD4+. Clonal expansion was seen in CD4+ and CD8+ blood T cells by week 6 at 0.1 to 3.0 mg/kg.

Sequenced by immunoSEQ multiplex PCR; TCRdb stores in-frame clones only, minus some. The table includes tens of thousands of clones, 80% to 95% detected once. This CDR3 region has 16 residues. The ends lost 2 bases at V and 5 bases at J; junction bases unmatched: 10. Germline V gives CDR1 SGHTS, CDR2 YDEGEE. The TCR sequence derives from an adult with an advanced solid tumor such as melanoma, head and neck, liver or kidney cancer. The specimen comprised CD4+ or CD8+ T cells sorted from blood, sampled in a trial of the OX40 agonist ivuxolimab. The genes are TRBV5-8 and TRBJ2-5, with TRBD1 identical over 9 bases. The CDR3 loop reads CASSLVGTGYVETQYF. The CDR3 nucleotides read TGTGCCAGCAGCTTAGTAGGGACAGGGTATGTTGAGACCCAGTACTTC. Full variable domain (rest looked up from reference TRBV5-8 and TRBJ2-5): EAGVTQSPTHLIKTRGQQATLRCSPISGHTSVYWYQQALGLGLQFLLWYDEGEERNRGNFPPRFSGRQFPNYSSELNVNALELEDSALYLCASSLVGTGYVETQYFGPGTRLLVL.